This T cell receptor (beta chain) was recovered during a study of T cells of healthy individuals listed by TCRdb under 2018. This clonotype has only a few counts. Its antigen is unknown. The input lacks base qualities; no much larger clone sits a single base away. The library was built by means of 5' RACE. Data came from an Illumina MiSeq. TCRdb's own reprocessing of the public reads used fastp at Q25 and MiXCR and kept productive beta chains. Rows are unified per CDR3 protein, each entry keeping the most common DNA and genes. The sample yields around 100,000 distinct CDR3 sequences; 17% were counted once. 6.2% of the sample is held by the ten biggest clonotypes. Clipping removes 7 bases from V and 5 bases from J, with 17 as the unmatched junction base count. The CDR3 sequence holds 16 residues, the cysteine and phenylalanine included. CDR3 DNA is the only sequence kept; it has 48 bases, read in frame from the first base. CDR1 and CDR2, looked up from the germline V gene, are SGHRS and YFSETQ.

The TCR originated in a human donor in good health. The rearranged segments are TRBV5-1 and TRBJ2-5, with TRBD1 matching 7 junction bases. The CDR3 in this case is CASALPGQSWGETQYF. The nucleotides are TGCGCCAGCGCACTTCCGGGACAGTCATGGGGGGAGACCCAGTACTTC. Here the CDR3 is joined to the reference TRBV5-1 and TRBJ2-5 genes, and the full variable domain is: KAGVTQTPRYLIKTRGQQVTLSCSPISGHRSVSWYQQTPGQGLQFLFEYFSETQRNKGNFPGRFSGRQFSNSRSEMNVSTLELGDSALYLCASALPGQSWGETQYFGPGTRLLVL.